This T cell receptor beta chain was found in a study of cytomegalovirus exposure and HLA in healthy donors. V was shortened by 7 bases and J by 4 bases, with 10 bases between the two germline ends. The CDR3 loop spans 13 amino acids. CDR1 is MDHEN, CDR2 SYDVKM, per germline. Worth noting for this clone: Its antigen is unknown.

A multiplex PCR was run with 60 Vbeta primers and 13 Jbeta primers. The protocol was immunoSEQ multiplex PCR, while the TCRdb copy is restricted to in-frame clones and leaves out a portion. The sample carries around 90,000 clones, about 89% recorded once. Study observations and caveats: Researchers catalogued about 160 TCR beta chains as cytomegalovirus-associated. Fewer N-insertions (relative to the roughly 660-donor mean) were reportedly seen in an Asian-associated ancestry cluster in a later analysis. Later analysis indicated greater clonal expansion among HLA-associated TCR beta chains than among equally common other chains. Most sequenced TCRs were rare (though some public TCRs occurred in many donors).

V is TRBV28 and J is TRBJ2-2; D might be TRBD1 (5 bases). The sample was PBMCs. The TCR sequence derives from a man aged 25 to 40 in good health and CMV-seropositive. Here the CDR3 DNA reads TGTGCCAGCACCCCGACAGTCACCGGGGAGCTGTTTTTT. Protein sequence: CASTPTVTGELFF.